Each of the 18 T cell receptor beta chains below was sequenced from the same sample in a study of technical replicates of blood from a handful of donors (dated by TCRdb to about 2017). Receptor amplification or capture employed the immunoSEQ multiplex PCR assay. TCRdb's version of the immuneACCESS table is confined to in-frame rearrangements and falls short of the full clone set. An unresolved V gene accounts for under half of the shortfall where checked; the remainder is of unknown origin. Present in this sample are some 94,000 clones, about 95% of which were seen just once. 0.33% of the sample is in the top ten clones. Sequencing input: T cells isolated from PBMCs. Receptors were obtained from a human donor in good health.

This chain joins TRBV27 and TRBJ1-3; D unresolved. The CDR3 length is 13 residues. The germline gives CDR1 MNHEY, CDR2 SMNVEV (reference sequence). With 6 bases removed from V and 3 bases from J, the gap between germline ends came to 9 bases. The CDR3 sequence is CASRPGVGNTIYF. CDR3 in DNA: TGTGCCAGCAGGCCCGGGGTTGGAAACACCATATATTTT.

This rearrangement joins TRBV12-5 to TRBJ2-3, with a weak D call TRBD2 (6 bases). Germline V CDR1 and CDR2: LGHNT, FRNRAP. Trimming took off 3 bases at V and 0 bases at J, with 19 bases between the two ends. The CDR3 spans 18 residues. CDR3 sequence: CASGLWRTTGGSTDTQYF. The CDR3 DNA reads TGTGCTAGTGGTTTATGGAGGACAACCGGAGGGAGCACAGATACGCAGTATTTT.

This clone showed up just once. V is TRBV25-1 and J is TRBJ2-5; 8 bases are shared with TRBD2. This CDR3 has 17 amino acids. Per germline, CDR1 MGHDK and CDR2 SYGVNS. V shed 2 bases, J shed 4 bases, and the junction held 12 bases outside the gene matches. CDR3 nucleotides: TGTGCCAGCAGTGAAGGGAGCGGGGGAACTGTAAGAGAGACCCAGTACTTC. The encoded protein is CASSEGSGGTVRETQYF.

The chain joins TRBV6-1 to TRBJ1-1, with D possibly TRBD1 on 5 matching bases. Germline CDR1 MNHNS, CDR2 SASEGT. The V gene lost 8 bases and the J gene lost 7 bases, with 20 bases spanning the gap. CDR3 length equals 14 residues. CDR3 nucleotide sequence: TGTGCCAGCCATAACGGGACTCCAGGCGGTGAAGCTTTCTTT. Protein sequence: CASHNGTPGGEAFF.

V gene TRBV7-8 combines with J gene TRBJ2-7, with D possibly TRBD2 on 6 matching bases. Trimming removed 2 bases at V and 3 bases at J, with 8 bases between. Per the germline V gene, CDR1 is SGHVS and CDR2 is FQNEAQ. This CDR3 is built from 13 residues. CDR3 sequence (DNA): TGTGCCAGCAGCTTATGGGGGGACTACGAGCAGTACTTC. This encodes CASSLWGDYEQYF.

The chain carries TRBV6-1 and TRBJ1-5; D uncertain. In germline, CDR1 is MNHNS, CDR2 SASEGT. The ends were cut back, 2 bases at V and 6 bases at J, with 8 bases in the middle. This CDR3 has 13 amino acids. CDR3 DNA sequence: TGTGCCAGCAGTGAACAGGCGGGTCAGCCCCAGCATTTT. Translated, it gives CASSEQAGQPQHF.

This sequence joins TRBV5-1 and TRBJ1-5; 7 nucleotides line up with TRBD1. The CDR3 runs 14 residues. Trimming at V came to 4 bases and at J to 2 bases, leaving 3 bases not matched to a gene. CDR1 SGHRS and CDR2 YFSETQ come from the germline V gene. The DNA of the CDR3 is TGCGCCAGCAGCCCCGGACAGGGCAATCAGCCCCAGCATTTT. Protein sequence: CASSPGQGNQPQHF.

This rearrangement joins TRBV2 to TRBJ2-7; 10 nucleotides agree with TRBD1. CDR3 length: 15 residues. V lost 6 bases and J lost 7; bases outside the gene matches: 12. Germline V gene sequence: CDR1 SNHLY, CDR2 FYNNEI. Here the CDR3 DNA reads TGTGCCAGCAGCGCACCCGGGACAGGGGCGCGGGAGCAGTACTTC. It translates to CASSAPGTGAREQYF.

The count of this clone is one. The V gene is TRBV7-9, the J gene TRBJ2-7; TRBD2 agrees at 9 bases. The ends lost 3 bases at V and 3 bases at J; junction bases unmatched: 12. The CDR3 is made up of 17 amino acids. CDR1 is SEHNR and CDR2 is FQNEAQ in the germline V gene (reference sequence). The CDR3 DNA is TGTGCCAGCAGCTTTCTTAACCCTTATAGCGGGAGCTACGAGCAGTACTTC. Translating it yields CASSFLNPYSGSYEQYF.

This clone was recorded only once. The V call is TRBV18, the J call TRBJ1-3; 8 bases are a match to TRBD1. Germline lookup yields CDR1 KGHSH and CDR2 LQKENI. The CDR3 sequence is 14 residues long. Trimming took 5 bases from V and 6 from J; bases not matched to a gene: 6. The DNA of the CDR3 is TGTGCCAGCTCATCCAAGACAGGGGAAAACACCATATATTTT. Translation: CASSSKTGENTIYF.

The CDR3 region is CAISEELLDQPQHF. CDR3 coding DNA: TGTGCCATCAGTGAAGAGTTATTGGATCAGCCCCAGCATTTT. The genes are TRBV10-3 and TRBJ1-5; no definite D call. V was clipped by 3 bases and J by 5 bases, with 11 bases between them. CDR1 is ENHRY and CDR2 is SYGVKD in the germline V gene. This CDR3 is built from 14 residues.

The CDR3 spells CASSVGGLEAFF. CDR3 nucleotides: TGTGCCAGCAGCGTCGGGGGGCTCGAAGCTTTCTTT. The rearrangement links TRBV9 to TRBJ1-1; the D gene is possibly TRBD1 (6 bases). V was trimmed by 2 bases and J by 8 bases, leaving 10 bases between them. Germline CDR1 and CDR2: SGDLS and YYNGEE. CDR3 size: 12 residues.

The CDR3 nucleotides read TGTGCCAGCAGTGAAGAATACAATCAGCCCCAGCATTTT. Translated: CASSEEYNQPQHF. The V call is TRBV2, the J call TRBJ1-5; the D is unclear. The germline V gene encodes CDR1 SNHLY and CDR2 FYNNEI. This CDR3 has 13 amino acids. Trimming stripped 1 base from V and 3 bases from J, with 4 bases between.

The genes are TRBV5-6 and TRBJ2-1, with D possibly being TRBD1 (6 bases). Germline CDR1 SGHDT, CDR2 YYEEEE. V lost 6 bases and J lost 4, with 11 bases in between. The CDR3 loop spans 13 amino acids. CDR3 nucleotides: TGTGCCAGCACCTACAGGGTATACAATGAGCAGTTCTTC. As protein: CASTYRVYNEQFF.

The rearrangement uses TRBV29-1 and TRBJ2-1; no clear D gene. The CDR3 is 12 amino acids. Germline V gives CDR1 SQVTM, CDR2 ANQGSEA. Between the trimmed V and J ends, which lost 5 bases and 5 bases, there was a span of 10 bases. CDR3 loop: CSVSREDNEQFF. CDR3 sequence (DNA): TGCAGCGTTTCGCGAGAGGACAATGAGCAGTTCTTC.

The chain carries TRBV11-3 and TRBJ2-7; D may be TRBD2 (6 bases). This CDR3 has 15 residues. Germline CDR1 is SGHNT and CDR2 is YENEEA. V was shortened by 2 bases and J by 3 bases, with 14 bases between the two germline ends. The CDR3 sequence: CASSLTYTGDYEQYF. CDR3 DNA sequence: TGTGCCAGCAGCTTAACGTACACGGGAGACTACGAGCAGTACTTC.

Only a few counts were recorded for this clone. The genes are TRBV5-4 and TRBJ1-1; D ambiguous. Trimming removed 1 base at V and 1 base at J, with 11 bases between. The CDR3 contains 15 residues. The germline V gene encodes CDR1 SGHNT and CDR2 YYREEE (reference sequence). This CDR3 is CASSLNVMRNTEAFF. The CDR3, as DNA: TGTGCCAGCAGCTTGAACGTTATGCGGAACACTGAAGCTTTCTTT.

The chain employs TRBV5-1 and TRBJ1-1, with a tentative D call TRBD1 (6 bases). Trimming shortened V by 4 bases and J by 0 bases, and 19 bases separated the two germline ends. CDR1 is SGHRS, CDR2 YFSETQ, per germline. The CDR3 has 17 amino acids. The CDR3 region is CASSPITGQTMNTEAFF. CDR3 sequence (DNA): TGCGCCAGCAGCCCCATCACAGGGCAGACCATGAACACTGAAGCTTTCTTT.